The clone carrying this T cell receptor (beta chain) was picked up many times. Its target is unknown. TCR libraries were built in bulk with a published protocol and specific TCR primers. TCRdb used MiXCR to reprocess the PCR reads, holding one entry per CDR3 protein. This sample has around 470,000 distinct CDR3 sequences, with 20% to 25% found just once. This specimen comes from a study of molecular identifiers for immune sequencing clone quantification. Regarding the study as a whole: Spiked TCR RNA from one Jurkat cell reportedly showed up when mixed among roughly 1 million naive cells.

Trimming pared 7 bases from V and 0 bases from J, leaving 23 bases between. There are 17 residues in the CDR3. Germline CDR1 reads SQVTM; CDR2 reads ANQGSEA. The source material was naive CD8+ T cells from blood, with Jurkat cell RNA spiked in. Noted subset: FACS-sorted CD8+CD4-CCR7+CD45RA+ naive T cells. The sequence derives from a human donor in good health. Some libraries in this study had Jurkat cell RNA spiked in. The chain is built from TRBV29-1 and TRBJ2-3; D may be TRBD1 (6 bases). The CDR3 spells CSADDIGRGISTDTQYF. Written as DNA, the CDR3 is TGCAGCGCCGACGACATCGGCAGGGGCATAAGCACAGATACGCAGTATTTT.